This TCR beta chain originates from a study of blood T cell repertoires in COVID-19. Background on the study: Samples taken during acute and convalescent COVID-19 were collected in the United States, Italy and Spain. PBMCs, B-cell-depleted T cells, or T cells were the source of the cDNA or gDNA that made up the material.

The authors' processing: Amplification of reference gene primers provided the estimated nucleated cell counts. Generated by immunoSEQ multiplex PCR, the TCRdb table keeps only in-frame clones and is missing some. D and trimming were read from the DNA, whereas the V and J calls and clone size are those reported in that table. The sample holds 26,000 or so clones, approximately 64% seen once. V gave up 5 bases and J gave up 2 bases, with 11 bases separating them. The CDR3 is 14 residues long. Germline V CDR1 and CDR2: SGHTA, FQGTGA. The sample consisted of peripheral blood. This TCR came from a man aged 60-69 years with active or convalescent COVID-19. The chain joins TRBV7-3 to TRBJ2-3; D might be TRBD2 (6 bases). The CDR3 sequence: CASSPTSITDTQYF. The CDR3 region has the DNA TGTGCCAGCAGCCCGACTAGTATCACAGATACGCAGTATTTT.